This T cell receptor beta chain was identified during a study of CD8 T cells in Susac syndrome. Study-wide findings and caveats: Only a relatively small number of individuals were included in the TCR sequencing and HLA analysis.

Trimming took 7 bases from V and 4 from J, leaving 14 bases between them. The CDR3 sequence is 14 residues long. Germline V gene sequence: CDR1 MNHEY, CDR2 SVGAGI. As to this clonotype: Its antigen remains unidentified.

With random hexamers, roughly 0.5 to 1 ug RNA was reverse transcribed. MiXCR, run by TCRdb on the immunoSEQ multiplex PCR reads, gives a single entry per CDR3 protein. Here the sample spans approximately 150,000 distinct CDR3 sequences, approximately 93% being singletons. Material: CD4+ T cells from PBMCs. This clonotype was obtained from a human donor in good health. This chain joins TRBV6-5 and TRBJ1-3; D unresolved. For the CDR3, the DNA is TGTGCCAGCATGTTAACCCTGATGGGAAACACCATATATTTT. This translates into CASMLTLMGNTIYF.